This TCR beta chain is drawn from a study of control samples from healthy donors and cancer patients. Here immunoSEQ multiplex PCR was the method, and the copy in TCRdb shows in-frame clones only, minus some. The table shows 90,000 to 100,000 clones, with around 80% occurring only once. The CDR3 length is 16 residues. V trimming: 1 base; J trimming: 7 bases; junction bases outside the gene matches: 12. CDR1 and CDR2 (germline): SEHNR, FQNEAQ (reference sequence). The chain employs TRBV7-9 and TRBJ1-2, with 7 bases fitting TRBD1. The TCR originated in a woman in her 30s in good health. Sequencing was performed on blood. CDR3: CASSLVEGGTERGYTF. The CDR3 DNA sequence: TGTGCCAGCAGCTTAGTAGAGGGGGGGACAGAACGTGGCTACACCTTC. The full variable domain, rest sourced from reference TRBV7-9 and TRBJ1-2, is DTGVSQNPRHKITKRGQNVTFRCDPISEHNRLYWYRQTLGQGPEFLTYFQNEAQLEKSRLLSDRFSAERPKGSFSTLEIQRTEQGDSAMYLCASSLVEGGTERGYTFGSGTRLTVV.